One sample yielded the 4 T cell receptor beta chains listed below, sequenced in a study of blood T cell repertoires in COVID-19. Measured with immunoSEQ multiplex PCR; TCRdb has only the in-frame clones, and not every one. This table holds some 150,000 clones, more than 75% found once. The sample was peripheral blood. The receptors here all came from a human donor with acute or convalescent COVID-19. The donor label of this sample is uncertain.

The CDR3 coding sequence is TGTGCCGCTAAAGATGATAGTAGCAATCAGCCCCAGCATTTT. It encodes CAAKDDSSNQPQHF. V and J are TRBV19 and TRBJ1-5; D not resolved. Germline V gene lookup returns CDR1 LNHDA and CDR2 SQIVND (reference sequence). This CDR3 is 14 amino acids long. V was clipped by 11 bases and J by 0 bases, with 14 bases between them.

The genes are TRBV19 and TRBJ1-2, with 8 bases fitting TRBD1. The germline gives CDR1 LNHDA, CDR2 SQIVND (reference sequence). The trim removed 5 bases at V and 4 bases at J, leaving 15 bases unmatched. This CDR3 has 17 residues. The CDR3 sequence is CASSDRLTGAKFYGYTF. CDR3 coding DNA: TGTGCCAGTAGTGACCGACTGACAGGGGCCAAGTTCTATGGCTACACCTTC.

The chain couples TRBV9 to TRBJ1-4; 11 positions agree with TRBD1. V trimming: 4 bases; J trimming: 3 bases; junction bases outside the gene matches: 8. The CDR3 is 17 residues long. The germline CDR1 and CDR2 sequences are SGDLS and YYNGEE. The CDR3 sequence: CASSPKDRGPPNEKLFF. CDR3 nucleotide sequence: TGTGCCAGCAGCCCGAAGGACAGGGGGCCCCCTAATGAAAAACTGTTTTTT.

V and J are TRBV5-1 and TRBJ2-3; 8 bases agree with TRBD2. The CDR3 is 17 amino acids. The V gene end was trimmed by 0 bases and the J gene end by 0 bases; junction bases not matched to a gene: 6. The germline gives CDR1 SGHRS, CDR2 YFSETQ. CDR3 protein: CASSLGLAGPSTDTQYF. The CDR3 DNA is TGCGCCAGCAGCTTGGGGCTAGCGGGCCCTAGCACAGATACGCAGTATTTT.